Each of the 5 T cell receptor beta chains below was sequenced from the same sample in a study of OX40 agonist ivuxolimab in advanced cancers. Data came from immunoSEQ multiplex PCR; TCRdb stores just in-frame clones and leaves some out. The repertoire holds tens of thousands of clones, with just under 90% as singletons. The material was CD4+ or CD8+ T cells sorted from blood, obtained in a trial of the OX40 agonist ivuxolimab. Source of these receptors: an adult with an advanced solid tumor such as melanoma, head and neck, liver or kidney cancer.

Here the CDR3 DNA reads TGTGCCAGCAGTTACAGCAGGGAGAATCAGCCCCAGCATTTT. Protein: CASSYSRENQPQHF. The chain carries TRBV6-5 and TRBJ1-5; the D gene is possibly TRBD1 (5 bases). The ends were cut back, 2 bases at V and 4 bases at J, with 9 bases in the middle. The CDR3 contains 14 residues. Germline loops: CDR1 MNHEY, CDR2 SVGAGI.

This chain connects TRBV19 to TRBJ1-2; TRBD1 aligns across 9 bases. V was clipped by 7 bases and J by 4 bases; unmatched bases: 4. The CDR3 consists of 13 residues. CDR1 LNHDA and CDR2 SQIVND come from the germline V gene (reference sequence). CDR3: CASIGTGIYGYTF. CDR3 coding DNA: TGTGCCAGTATCGGGACAGGGATCTATGGCTACACCTTC. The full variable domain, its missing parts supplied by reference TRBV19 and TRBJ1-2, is DGGITQSPKYLFRKEGQNVTLSCEQNLNHDAMYWYRQDPGQGLRLIYYSQIVNDFQKGDIAEGYSVSREKKESFPLTVTSAQKNPTAFYLCASIGTGIYGYTFGSGTRLTVV.

CDR3 sequence reads: CASSVGSVGLETQYF. DNA for the CDR3: TGTGCCAGCAGCGTAGGCAGCGTAGGGTTAGAGACCCAGTACTTC. The chain couples TRBV9 to TRBJ2-5; D is undetermined. The V gene lost 0 bases and the J gene lost 4 bases, with 13 bases spanning the gap. CDR1 is SGDLS, CDR2 YYNGEE, per germline. The CDR3 spans 15 residues.

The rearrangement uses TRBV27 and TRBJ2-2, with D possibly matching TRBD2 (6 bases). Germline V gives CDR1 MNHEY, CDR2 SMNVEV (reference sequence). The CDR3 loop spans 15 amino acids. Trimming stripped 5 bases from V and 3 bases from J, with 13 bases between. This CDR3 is CASSTGTPYTGELFF. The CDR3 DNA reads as TGTGCCAGCAGTACCGGGACTCCGTACACCGGGGAGCTGTTTTTT.

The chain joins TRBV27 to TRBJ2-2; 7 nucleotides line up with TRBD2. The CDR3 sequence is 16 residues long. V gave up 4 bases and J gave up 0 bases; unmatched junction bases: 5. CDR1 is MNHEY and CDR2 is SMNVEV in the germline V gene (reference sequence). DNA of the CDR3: TGTGCCAGCAGTTCCATAGCGGGTTCGAACACCGGGGAGCTGTTTTTT. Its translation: CASSSIAGSNTGELFF.